The 8 T cell receptor beta chains presented below share a single source sample, sequenced in a study of blood T cell repertoires in COVID-19 (dated by TCRdb to 2020 to 2022). The library was produced with the immunoSEQ multiplex PCR assay. TCRdb took over this immuneACCESS table, retaining in-frame rearrangements with V and J assigned. Such tables are incomplete; in checked studies, under half of the missing clones stem from an unresolved V gene, and the remainder is unexplained. This sample holds over 200,000 clones; 70% to 90% were observed only once. Roughly 16% of the sample is held by the ten biggest clonotypes. The sample consisted of PBMCs or T cells enriched from blood (not recorded which). The receptor source for this set is a man aged 18 to 30 who had recovered from COVID-19.

The chain has TRBV10-1 and TRBJ2-7; 9 bases align to TRBD1. This CDR3 is 13 amino acids long. Germline assignment: CDR1 WNHNN and CDR2 SYGVQD (reference sequence). The junction had 10 bases not matched to a gene; V was cut back by 10 bases and J by 6 bases. CDR3 nucleotide sequence: TGCGCCACCAAACCGGGACAGGGATCCGAGCAGTACTTC. Its protein product is CATKPGQGSEQYF.

This clone showed up just a few times. V usage is TRBV9 and J usage is TRBJ2-2; D might be TRBD1 (5 bases). CDR3 size: 16 residues. V gave up 4 bases and J gave up 6 bases, with 19 bases separating them. Looked up from germline, CDR1 is SGDLS and CDR2 is YYNGEE. CDR3 nucleotides: TGTGCCAGCAGCCCCACATCAGGGAATATTCCCGGGGAGCTGTTTTTT. Residues: CASSPTSGNIPGELFF.

The genes are TRBV2 and TRBJ1-5; the match to TRBD1 covers 7 bases. Trimming removed 6 bases from V and 2 bases from J; junction bases left unmatched: 7. The CDR3 totals 15 residues. The germline V gene encodes CDR1 SNHLY and CDR2 FYNNEI. DNA for the CDR3: TGTGCCAGCAGCCTAGGGGGCGGGGGCAATCAGCCCCAGCATTTT. Protein sequence: CASSLGGGGNQPQHF.

This clone has only a few counts. The chain employs TRBV6-5 and TRBJ2-2; 7 positions agree with TRBD2. The germline V gene has CDR1 MNHEY and CDR2 SVGAGI. V gave up 8 bases and J gave up 5 bases; unmatched junction bases: 2. This CDR3 is 12 amino acids long. The CDR3 reads CASWGGTGELFF. CDR3 bases: TGTGCCAGCTGGGGGGGGACCGGGGAGCTGTTTTTT.

CDR3 nucleotides: TGTGCCAGCAGCTCCGAGACAGGGTTCTATGGCTACACCTTC. Translated, it gives CASSSETGFYGYTF. The V and J genes are TRBV7-2 and TRBJ1-2; 7 bases are a match to TRBD1. The CDR3 covers 14 residues. After removal of 4 bases from V and 4 bases from J, the junction contained 6 bases not matched to a gene. Germline-derived CDR1 and CDR2 are SGHTA and FQGNSA.

A single count supports this clone. V usage is TRBV2 and J usage is TRBJ1-1; maybe TRBD1 (5 bases). Germline V gene sequence: CDR1 SNHLY, CDR2 FYNNEI. Trimming stripped 5 bases from V and 0 bases from J, with 10 bases between. The CDR3 totals 14 residues. In DNA form, the CDR3 reads TGTGCCAGCAGTCCCGACAGACTGAACACTGAAGCTTTCTTT. Translation gives CASSPDRLNTEAFF.

In this sample, this clone turned up once. The chain couples TRBV30 to TRBJ1-5, with 8 bases aligning to TRBD1. The germline V gene has CDR1 GTSNPN and CDR2 SVGIG (reference sequence). There are 15 residues in the CDR3. J was trimmed by 3 bases and V by 1 base; bases with no gene match: 5. CDR3 DNA: TGTGCCTGGAGTGCGGGGACAGGCTACAATCAGCCCCAGCATTTT. This translates into CAWSAGTGYNQPQHF.

The rearrangement joins TRBV30 to TRBJ1-5; D may be TRBD1 (5 bases). V gave up 1 base and J gave up 11 bases, with 18 bases separating them. Germline CDR1 GTSNPN, CDR2 SVGIG (reference sequence). This CDR3 has 14 amino acids. CDR3 sequence: CAWSAQGPRWAQHF. Written as DNA, the CDR3 is TGTGCCTGGAGTGCCCAGGGTCCACGTTGGGCCCAGCATTTT. The entire variable domain, with the rest obtained from reference TRBV30 and TRBJ1-5, is as follows: SQTIHQWPATLVQPVGSPLSLECTVEGTSNPNLYWYRQAAGRGLQLLFYSVGIGQISSEVPQNLSASRPQDRQFILSSKKLLLSDSGFYLCAWSAQGPRWAQHFGDGTRLSIL.